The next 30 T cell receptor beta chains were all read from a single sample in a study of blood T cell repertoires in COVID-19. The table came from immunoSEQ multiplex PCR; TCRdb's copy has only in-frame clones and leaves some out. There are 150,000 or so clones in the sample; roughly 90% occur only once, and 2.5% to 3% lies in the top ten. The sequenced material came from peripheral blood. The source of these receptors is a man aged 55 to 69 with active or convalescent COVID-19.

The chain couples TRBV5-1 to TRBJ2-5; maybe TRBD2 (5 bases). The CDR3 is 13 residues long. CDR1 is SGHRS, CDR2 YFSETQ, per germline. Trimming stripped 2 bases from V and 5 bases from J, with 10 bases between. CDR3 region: CASSLGSGETQYF. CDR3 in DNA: TGCGCCAGCAGCTTAGGTTCGGGGGAGACCCAGTACTTC.

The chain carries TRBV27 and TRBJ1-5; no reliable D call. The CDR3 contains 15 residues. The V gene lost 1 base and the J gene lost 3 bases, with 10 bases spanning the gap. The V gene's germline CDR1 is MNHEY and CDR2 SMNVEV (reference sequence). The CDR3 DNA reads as TGTGCCAGCAGTTTATTTCCGGGAGACAATCAGCCCCAGCATTTT. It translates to CASSLFPGDNQPQHF.

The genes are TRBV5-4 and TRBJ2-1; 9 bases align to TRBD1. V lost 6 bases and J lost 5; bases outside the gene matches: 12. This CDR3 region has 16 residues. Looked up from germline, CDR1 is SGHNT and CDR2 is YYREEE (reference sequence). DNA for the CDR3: TGTGCCAGCAACCAGGGGCGGGACAGGGCGAACAATGAGCAGTTCTTC. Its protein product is CASNQGRDRANNEQFF.

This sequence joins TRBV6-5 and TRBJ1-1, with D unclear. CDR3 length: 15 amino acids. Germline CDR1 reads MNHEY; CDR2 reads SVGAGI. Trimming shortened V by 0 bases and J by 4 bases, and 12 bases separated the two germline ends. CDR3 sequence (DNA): TGTGCCAGCAGTTACTCGAGCGGAAGAAGCACTGAAGCTTTCTTT. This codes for CASSYSSGRSTEAFF.

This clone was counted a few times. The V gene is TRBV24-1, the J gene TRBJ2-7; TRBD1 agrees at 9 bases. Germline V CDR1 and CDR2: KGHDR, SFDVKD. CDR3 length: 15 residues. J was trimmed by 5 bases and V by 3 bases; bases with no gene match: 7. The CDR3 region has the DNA TGTGCCACCAGTGATCCTGTACAGGGGGCCGACGAGCAGTACTTC. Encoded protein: CATSDPVQGADEQYF.

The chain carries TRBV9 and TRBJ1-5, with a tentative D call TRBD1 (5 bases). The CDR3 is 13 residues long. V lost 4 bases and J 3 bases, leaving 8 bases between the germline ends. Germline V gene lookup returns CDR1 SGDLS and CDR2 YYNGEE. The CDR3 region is CASSPRDNQPQHF. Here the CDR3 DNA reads TGTGCCAGCAGCCCCAGGGACAATCAGCCCCAGCATTTT.

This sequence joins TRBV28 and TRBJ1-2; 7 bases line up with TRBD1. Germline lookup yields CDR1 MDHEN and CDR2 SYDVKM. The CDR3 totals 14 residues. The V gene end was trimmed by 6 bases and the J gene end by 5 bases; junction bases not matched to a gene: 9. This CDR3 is CASSNRGTAYGYTF. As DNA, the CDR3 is TGTGCCAGCAGCAACCGCGGGACAGCTTATGGCTACACCTTC.

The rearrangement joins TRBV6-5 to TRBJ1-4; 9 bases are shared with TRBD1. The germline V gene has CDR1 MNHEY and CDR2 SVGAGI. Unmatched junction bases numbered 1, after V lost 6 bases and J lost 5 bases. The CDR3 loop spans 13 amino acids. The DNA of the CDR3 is TGTGCCAGCAGGGACAGGGGCAATGAAAAACTGTTTTTT. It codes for CASRDRGNEKLFF.

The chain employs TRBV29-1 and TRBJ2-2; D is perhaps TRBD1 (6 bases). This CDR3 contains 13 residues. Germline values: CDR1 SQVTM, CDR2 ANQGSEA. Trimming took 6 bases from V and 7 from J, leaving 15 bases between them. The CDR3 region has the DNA TGCAGCGTCGTAGCACAGGGTTACGGGGAGCTGTTTTTT. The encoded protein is CSVVAQGYGELFF.

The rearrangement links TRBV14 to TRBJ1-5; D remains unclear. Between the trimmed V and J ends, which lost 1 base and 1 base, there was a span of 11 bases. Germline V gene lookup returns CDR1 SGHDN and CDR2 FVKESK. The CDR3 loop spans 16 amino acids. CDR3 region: CASSQGPGMSNQPQHF. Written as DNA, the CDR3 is TGTGCCAGCAGCCAAGGCCCCGGTATGAGCAATCAGCCCCAGCATTTT.

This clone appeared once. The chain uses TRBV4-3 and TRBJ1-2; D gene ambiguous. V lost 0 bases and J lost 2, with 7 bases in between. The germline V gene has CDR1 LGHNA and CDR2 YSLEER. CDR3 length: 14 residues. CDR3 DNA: TGCGCCAGCAGCCAAGAAAAAAGCAACTATGGCTACACCTTC. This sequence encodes CASSQEKSNYGYTF.

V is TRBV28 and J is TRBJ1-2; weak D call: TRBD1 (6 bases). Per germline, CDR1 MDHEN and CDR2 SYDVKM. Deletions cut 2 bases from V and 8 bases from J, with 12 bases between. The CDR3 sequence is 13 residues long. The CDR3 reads CASSLRTERGYTF. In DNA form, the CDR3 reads TGTGCCAGCAGTTTAAGGACAGAAAGGGGCTACACCTTC.

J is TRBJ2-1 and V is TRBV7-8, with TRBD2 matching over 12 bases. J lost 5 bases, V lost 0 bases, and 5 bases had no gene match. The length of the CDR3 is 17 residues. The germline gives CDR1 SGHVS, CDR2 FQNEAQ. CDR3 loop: CASSLALAGGPHNEQFF. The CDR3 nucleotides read TGTGCCAGCAGCTTAGCCCTAGCGGGAGGGCCGCACAATGAGCAGTTCTTC.

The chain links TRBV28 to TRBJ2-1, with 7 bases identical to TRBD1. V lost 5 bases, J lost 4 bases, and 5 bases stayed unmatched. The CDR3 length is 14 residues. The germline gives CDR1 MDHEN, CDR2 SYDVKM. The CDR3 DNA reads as TGTGCCAGCAGTGAGGGACAGAAATACAATGAGCAGTTCTTC. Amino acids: CASSEGQKYNEQFF.

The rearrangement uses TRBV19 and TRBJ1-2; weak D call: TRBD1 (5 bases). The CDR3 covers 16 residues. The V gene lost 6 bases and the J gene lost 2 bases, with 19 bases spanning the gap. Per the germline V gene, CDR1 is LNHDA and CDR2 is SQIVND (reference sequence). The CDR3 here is CASRPTFRVINYGYTF. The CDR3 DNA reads TGTGCCAGTAGACCGACCTTCAGGGTAATAAACTATGGCTACACCTTC. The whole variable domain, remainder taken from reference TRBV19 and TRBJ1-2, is DGGITQSPKYLFRKEGQNVTLSCEQNLNHDAMYWYRQDPGQGLRLIYYSQIVNDFQKGDIAEGYSVSREKKESFPLTVTSAQKNPTAFYLCASRPTFRVINYGYTFGSGTRLTVV.

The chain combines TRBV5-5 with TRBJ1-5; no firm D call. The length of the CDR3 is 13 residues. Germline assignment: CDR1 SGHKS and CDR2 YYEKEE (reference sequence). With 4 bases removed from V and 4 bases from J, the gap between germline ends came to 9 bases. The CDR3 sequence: CASSLDTNQPQHF. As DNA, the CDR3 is TGTGCCAGCAGCCTGGATACTAATCAGCCCCAGCATTTT.

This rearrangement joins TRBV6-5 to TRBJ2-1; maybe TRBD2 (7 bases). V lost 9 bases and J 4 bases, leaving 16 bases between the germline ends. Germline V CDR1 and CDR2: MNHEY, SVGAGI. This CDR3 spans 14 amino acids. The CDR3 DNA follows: TGTGCCAGGGGGGCAGGGAGGGGTTACAATGAGCAGTTCTTC. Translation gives CARGAGRGYNEQFF.

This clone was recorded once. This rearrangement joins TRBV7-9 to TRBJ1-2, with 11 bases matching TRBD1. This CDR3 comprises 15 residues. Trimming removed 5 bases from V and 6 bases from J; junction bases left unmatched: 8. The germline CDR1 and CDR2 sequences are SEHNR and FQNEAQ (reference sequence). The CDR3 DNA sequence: TGTGCCAGCAGCCGAGGACAGGGGGCCTTGGATGGCTACACCTTC. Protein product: CASSRGQGALDGYTF. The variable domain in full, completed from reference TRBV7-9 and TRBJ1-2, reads DTGVSQNPRHKITKRGQNVTFRCDPISEHNRLYWYRQTLGQGPEFLTYFQNEAQLEKSRLLSDRFSAERPKGSFSTLEIQRTEQGDSAMYLCASSRGQGALDGYTFGSGTRLTVV.

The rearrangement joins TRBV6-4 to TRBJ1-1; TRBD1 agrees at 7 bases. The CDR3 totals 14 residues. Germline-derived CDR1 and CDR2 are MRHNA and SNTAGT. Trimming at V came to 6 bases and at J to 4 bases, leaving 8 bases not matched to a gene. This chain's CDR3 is CASRVTGAGTEAFF. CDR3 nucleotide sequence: TGTGCCAGCAGGGTAACAGGGGCGGGCACTGAAGCTTTCTTT.

DNA for the CDR3: TGTGCCAGCAATCGGCCCCTCGGGGCGGGGGTCACAGATACGCAGTATTTT. It yields the protein CASNRPLGAGVTDTQYF. The rearrangement uses TRBV5-6 and TRBJ2-3; 7 bases align to TRBD2. This CDR3 comprises 17 residues. Trimming cost V 6 bases and J 2 bases; bases outside gene matches: 15. Germline CDR1 reads SGHDT; CDR2 reads YYEEEE.

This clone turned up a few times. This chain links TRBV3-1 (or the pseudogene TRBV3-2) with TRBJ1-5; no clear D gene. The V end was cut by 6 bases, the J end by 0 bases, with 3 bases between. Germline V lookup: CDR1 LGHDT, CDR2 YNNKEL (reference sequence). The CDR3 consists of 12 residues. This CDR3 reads CASSYSNQPQHF. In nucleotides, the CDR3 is TGTGCCAGCAGTTATAGCAATCAGCCCCAGCATTTT.

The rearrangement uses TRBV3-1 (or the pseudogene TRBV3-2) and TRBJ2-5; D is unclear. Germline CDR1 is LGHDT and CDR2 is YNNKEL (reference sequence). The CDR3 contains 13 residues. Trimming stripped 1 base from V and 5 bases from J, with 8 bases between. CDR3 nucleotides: TGTGCCAGCAGCCAAGTGGGCCGCGAGACCCAGTACTTC. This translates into CASSQVGRETQYF.

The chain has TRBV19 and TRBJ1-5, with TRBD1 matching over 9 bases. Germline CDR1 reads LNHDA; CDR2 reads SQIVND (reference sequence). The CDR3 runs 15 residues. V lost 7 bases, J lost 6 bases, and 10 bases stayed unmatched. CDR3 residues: CASIRAGTGPQPQHF. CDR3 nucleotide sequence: TGTGCCAGTATCAGAGCAGGGACAGGGCCTCAGCCCCAGCATTTT.

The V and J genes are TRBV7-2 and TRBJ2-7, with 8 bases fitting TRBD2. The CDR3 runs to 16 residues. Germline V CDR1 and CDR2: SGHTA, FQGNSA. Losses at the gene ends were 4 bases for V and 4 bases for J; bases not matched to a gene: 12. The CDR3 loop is CASSSYTAGGPYEQYF. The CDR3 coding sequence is TGTGCCAGCAGCTCCTACACCGCGGGGGGTCCGTACGAGCAGTACTTC.

The CDR3 region is CASSLGGPTEQYF. CDR3 nucleotides: TGTGCCAGCAGCTTAGGTGGGCCAACTGAGCAGTACTTC. The chain employs TRBV7-8 and TRBJ2-7, with D hard to call. The germline V gene encodes CDR1 SGHVS and CDR2 FQNEAQ. There are 13 residues in the CDR3. Trimming removed 1 base at V and 7 bases at J, with 11 bases between.

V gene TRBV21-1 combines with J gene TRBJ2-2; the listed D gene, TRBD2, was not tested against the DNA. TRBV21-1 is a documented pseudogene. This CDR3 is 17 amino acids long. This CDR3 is CASSRIIREGRIGELFF. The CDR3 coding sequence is TGTGCCAGCAGCAGAATTATACGGGAAGGGCGGATCGGGGAGCTGTTTTTT.

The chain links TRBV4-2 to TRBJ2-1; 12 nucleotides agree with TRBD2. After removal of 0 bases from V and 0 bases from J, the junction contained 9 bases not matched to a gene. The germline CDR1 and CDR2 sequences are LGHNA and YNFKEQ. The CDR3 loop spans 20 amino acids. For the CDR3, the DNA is TGTGCCAGCAGCCAAGAGGAGCTAGCGGGGGGGCTTAGCTCCTACAATGAGCAGTTCTTC. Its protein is CASSQEELAGGLSSYNEQFF.

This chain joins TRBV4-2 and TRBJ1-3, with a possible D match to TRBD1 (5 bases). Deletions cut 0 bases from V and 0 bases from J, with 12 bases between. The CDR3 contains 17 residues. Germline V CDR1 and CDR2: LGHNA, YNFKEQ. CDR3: CASSQEATQDSGNTIYF. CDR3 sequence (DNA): TGTGCCAGCAGCCAAGAGGCAACACAGGACTCTGGAAACACCATATATTTT.

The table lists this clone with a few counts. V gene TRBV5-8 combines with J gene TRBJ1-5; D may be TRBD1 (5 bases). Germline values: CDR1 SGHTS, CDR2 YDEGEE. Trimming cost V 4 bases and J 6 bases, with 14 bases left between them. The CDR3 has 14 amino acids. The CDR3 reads CASSQTGAGQPQHF. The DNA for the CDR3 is TGTGCCAGCAGCCAAACAGGCGCAGGTCAGCCCCAGCATTTT.

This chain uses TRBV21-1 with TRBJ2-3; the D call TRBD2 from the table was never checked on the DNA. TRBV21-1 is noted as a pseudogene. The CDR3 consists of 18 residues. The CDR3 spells CASTTSGGSGAFPDTQYF. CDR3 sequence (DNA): TGTGCCAGCACCACGAGCGGGGGTAGCGGGGCCTTTCCAGATACGCAGTATTTT.